What follows are 6 T cell receptor beta chains derived from one specimen sequenced in a study of sequential checkpoint blockade in melanoma (dated by TCRdb to about 2019). Per the publication, the treatment or condition label means: randomized to nivolumab then ipilimumab (arm A) or the reverse (arm B). Library preparation was by the immunoSEQ multiplex PCR assay. TCRdb took this table from immuneACCESS and kept in-frame rearrangements with V and J called. Such tables lack part of the clones; where checked against another copy, unresolved V genes explain under half of the gap, and the rest is unexplained. For this sample the table gives approximately 17,000 clones, of which nearly 80% were detected only once. In total, the top ten clones hold about 11% of the sample. The source was CD8+ T cells sorted from blood (inferred from file names), collected from a patient given nivolumab and ipilimumab in sequence. All receptors derive from a human donor with melanoma.

This clone was detected only once. The chain joins TRBV2 to TRBJ1-1, with a possible D match to TRBD1 (5 bases). Trimming removed 2 bases at V and 11 bases at J, with 12 bases between. Germline V gene lookup returns CDR1 SNHLY and CDR2 FYNNEI. The CDR3 contains 12 residues. CDR3 DNA: TGTGCCAGCAGTGAACGGACCCCAGGGGCTTTCTTT. It codes for CASSERTPGAFF.

The chain employs TRBV11-2 and TRBJ1-1; D gene unclear. The CDR3 spans 14 residues. Trimming pared 5 bases from V and 5 bases from J, leaving 15 bases between. Germline CDR1 SGHAT, CDR2 FQNNGV. As DNA, the CDR3 is TGTGCCAGCAGCCCCGGTGCGGGGTGGACTGAAGCTTTCTTT. Translating gives CASSPGAGWTEAFF.

CDR3: CASSPPDRLSYEQYF. The CDR3, as DNA: TGCGCCAGCAGCCCCCCAGACAGACTCTCCTACGAGCAGTACTTC. The rearrangement joins TRBV4-1 to TRBJ2-7; D is possibly TRBD1 (5 bases). V lost 4 bases and J lost 0, with 13 bases in between. This CDR3 spans 15 amino acids. The V gene's germline CDR1 is MGHRA and CDR2 YSYEKL.

V is TRBV25-1 and J is TRBJ1-2; D gene unclear. Germline CDR1 reads MGHDK; CDR2 reads SYGVNS. With 10 bases removed from V and 2 bases from J, the gap between germline ends came to 5 bases. CDR3 length: 10 residues. The CDR3, as DNA: TGTGCCATACACAACTATGGCTACACCTTC. It is translated as CAIHNYGYTF.

The chain carries TRBV4-2 and TRBJ1-5, with no clear D. The V and J ends lost 0 bases and 7 bases respectively, with 10 bases between them. The V gene's germline CDR1 is LGHNA and CDR2 YNFKEQ. The CDR3 contains 14 residues. CDR3 residues: CASSQEGAGQPQHF. The CDR3 DNA follows: TGTGCCAGCAGCCAAGAAGGCGCGGGCCAGCCCCAGCATTTT.

The chain links TRBV7-9 to TRBJ1-2, with D possibly being TRBD1 (6 bases). Trimming shortened V by 4 bases and J by 2 bases, and 17 bases separated the two germline ends. The CDR3 totals 16 residues. Germline CDR1 reads SEHNR; CDR2 reads FQNEAQ (reference sequence). The CDR3 DNA reads TGTGCCAGCAGCTCGGACAGTGACCCCGGCAACTATGGCTACACCTTC. This sequence encodes CASSSDSDPGNYGYTF.